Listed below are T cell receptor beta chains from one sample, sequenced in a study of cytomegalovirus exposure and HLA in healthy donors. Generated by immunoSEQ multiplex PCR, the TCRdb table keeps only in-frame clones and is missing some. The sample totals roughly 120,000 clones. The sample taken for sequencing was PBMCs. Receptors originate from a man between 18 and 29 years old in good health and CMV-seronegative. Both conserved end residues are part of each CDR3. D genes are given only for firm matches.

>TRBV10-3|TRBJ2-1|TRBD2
CAISAAGVTEEQFF
TGTGCCATCAGTGCCGCGGGAGTGACGGAGGAGCAGTTCTTC
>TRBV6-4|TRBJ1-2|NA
CASRPGRGFWSYTF
TGTGCCAGCAGGCCCGGTAGGGGGTTTTGGAGCTACACCTTC
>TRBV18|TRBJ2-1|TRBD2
CASSQRTSGRNEQFF
TGTGCCAGCTCACAGAGGACTAGCGGGAGAAATGAGCAGTTCTTC
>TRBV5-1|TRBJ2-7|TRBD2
CASRKRLAGDEQYF
TGCGCCAGCAGAAAGCGGCTAGCGGGTGACGAGCAGTACTTC
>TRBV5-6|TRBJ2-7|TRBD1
CASSWGQGPKYF
TGTGCCAGCAGCTGGGGACAGGGCCCAAAGTACTTC
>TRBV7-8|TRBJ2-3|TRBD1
CASRSPGTGRTDTQYF
TGTGCCAGCAGGTCCCCCGGGACAGGGAGGACAGATACGCAGTATTTT
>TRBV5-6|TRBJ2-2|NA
CASTSGGMLTGELFF
TGTGCCAGCACTTCTGGGGGGATGCTAACCGGGGAGCTGTTTTTT
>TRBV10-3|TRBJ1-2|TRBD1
CAISEVIGAGGYGYTF
TGTGCCATCAGTGAAGTGATCGGGGCAGGGGGCTATGGCTACACCTTC
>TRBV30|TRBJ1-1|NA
CAWRKNPRPALNTEAFF
TGTGCCTGGAGGAAGAATCCGAGACCAGCGCTTAACACTGAAGCTTTCTTT
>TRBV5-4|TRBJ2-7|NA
CASSPKRGQNYEQYF
TGTGCCAGCAGCCCCAAGCGGGGACAAAATTACGAGCAGTACTTC
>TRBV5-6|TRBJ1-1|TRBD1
CASSFRNTRGLGTEAFF
TGTGCCAGCAGCTTTCGAAATACCAGGGGGTTAGGCACTGAAGCTTTCTTT
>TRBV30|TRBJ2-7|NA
CAWSDGYEQYF
TGTGCCTGGAGTGACGGTTACGAGCAGTACTTC
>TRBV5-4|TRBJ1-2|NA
CASSLIGDYGYTF
TGTGCCAGCAGCTTGATAGGGGACTATGGCTACACCTTC
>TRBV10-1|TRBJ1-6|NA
CASSVSRQGNSPLHF
TGCGCCAGCAGTGTGTCCAGGCAGGGGAATTCACCCCTCCACTTT
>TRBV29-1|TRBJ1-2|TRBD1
CSVEDRDRDGYTF
TGCAGCGTTGAAGACAGGGACAGGGACGGCTACACCTTC
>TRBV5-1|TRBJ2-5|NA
CASSSQGRETQYF
TGCGCCAGCAGCTCTCAGGGGCGAGAGACCCAGTACTTC
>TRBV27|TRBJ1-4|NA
CASSLLPNEKLFF
TGTGCCAGCAGTTTACTCCCCAATGAAAAACTGTTTTTT
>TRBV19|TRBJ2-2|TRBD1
CASSIVLSTGGEAGELFF
TGTGCCAGTAGTATAGTACTCTCCACAGGGGGCGAGGCCGGGGAGCTGTTTTTT
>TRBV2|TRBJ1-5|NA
CASSGHGMSNQPQHF
TGTGCCAGCAGCGGACACGGAATGAGCAATCAGCCCCAGCATTTT
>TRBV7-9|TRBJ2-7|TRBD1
CASSGQGGRYEQYF
TGTGCCAGCAGCGGACAGGGCGGAAGGTACGAGCAGTACTTC
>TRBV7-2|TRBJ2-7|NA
CASSLSGMTYEQYF
TGTGCCAGCAGCCTGTCGGGGATGACCTACGAGCAGTACTTC
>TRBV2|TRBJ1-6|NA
CASSEGGSSYNSPLHF
TGTGCCAGCAGTGAAGGCGGGAGCTCCTATAATTCACCCCTCCACTTT
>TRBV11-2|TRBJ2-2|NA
CASSLGDFPTGELFF
TGTGCCAGCAGCTTAGGGGACTTTCCCACCGGGGAGCTGTTTTTT
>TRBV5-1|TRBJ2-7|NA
CASSLDGYRRIAYEQYF
TGCGCCAGCAGCTTAGATGGGTATAGGCGGATCGCCTACGAGCAGTACTTC
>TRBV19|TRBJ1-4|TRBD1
CASSIGGTGAEKLFF
TGTGCCAGTAGTATTGGGGGGACAGGGGCTGAAAAACTGTTTTTT
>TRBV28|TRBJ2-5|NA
CASSDRTGKTQYF
TGTGCCAGCAGCGACCGGACTGGAAAGACCCAGTACTTC
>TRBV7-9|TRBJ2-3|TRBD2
CASSLVLAGEDTQYF
TGTGCCAGCAGCTTAGTTCTAGCGGGGGAAGATACGCAGTATTTT
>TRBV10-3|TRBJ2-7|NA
CAISVGRERLYEQYF
TGTGCCATCAGTGTCGGCCGCGAGAGACTCTACGAGCAGTACTTC
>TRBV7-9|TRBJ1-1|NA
CASSFLLTDTEAFF
TGTGCCAGCAGCTTCCTGTTGACAGACACTGAAGCTTTCTTT
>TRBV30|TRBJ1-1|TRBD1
CAWRGQPHTEAFF
TGTGCCTGGAGGGGACAGCCGCACACTGAAGCTTTCTTT
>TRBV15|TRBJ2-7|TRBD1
CATSRAPGTGRSYEQYF
TGTGCCACCAGCAGGGCCCCCGGGACAGGGAGATCCTACGAGCAGTACTTC
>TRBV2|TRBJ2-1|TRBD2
CASNVIAGDGEQFF
TGTGCCAGCAACGTCATAGCGGGGGACGGTGAGCAGTTCTTC
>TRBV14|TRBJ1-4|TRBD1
CASSQEQGREEKLFF
TGTGCCAGCAGCCAAGAACAGGGGCGCGAGGAAAAACTGTTTTTT
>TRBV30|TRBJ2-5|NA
CAWTPNAGWLETQYF
TGTGCCTGGACTCCAAACGCAGGGTGGTTGGAGACCCAGTACTTC
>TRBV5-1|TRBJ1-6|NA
CASSLARSENSPLHF
TGCGCCAGCAGCTTGGCCAGGTCCGAGAATTCACCCCTCCACTTT
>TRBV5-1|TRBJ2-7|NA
CASSLKAGGEQYF
TGCGCCAGCAGCTTAAAGGCTGGCGGGGAGCAGTACTTC
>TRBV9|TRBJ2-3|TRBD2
CASSVDSGGGITDTQYF
TGTGCCAGCAGCGTAGATTCTGGCGGGGGGATCACAGATACGCAGTATTTT
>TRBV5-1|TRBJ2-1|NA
CATAGDSYNEQFF
TGCGCCACCGCGGGTGACTCCTACAATGAGCAGTTCTTC
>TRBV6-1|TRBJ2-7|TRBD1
CASSAGQISYEQYF
TGTGCCAGCAGTGCGGGACAGATCTCCTACGAGCAGTACTTC
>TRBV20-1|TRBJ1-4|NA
CSARSVEKLFF
TGCAGTGCTCGGTCCGTTGAAAAACTGTTTTTT
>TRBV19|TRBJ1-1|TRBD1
CASSRVWGTGIRTEAFF
TGTGCCAGTAGTAGAGTATGGGGGACAGGGATAAGAACTGAAGCTTTCTTT
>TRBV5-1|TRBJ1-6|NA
CASSPDLGRDWTPLHF
TGCGCCAGCAGCCCCGATTTGGGCAGGGATTGGACACCCCTCCACTTT
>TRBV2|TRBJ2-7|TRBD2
CASSKRGSAYEQYF
TGTGCCAGCAGTAAGCGGGGGAGCGCCTACGAGCAGTACTTC
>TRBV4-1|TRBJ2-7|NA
CASSQVLFEYEQYF
TGCGCCAGCAGCCAAGTCCTATTCGAATACGAGCAGTACTTC
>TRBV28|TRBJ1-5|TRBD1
CASIRGQGQPQHF
TGTGCCAGCATCAGGGGGCAAGGTCAGCCCCAGCATTTT
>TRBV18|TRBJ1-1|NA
CASSPSGTLNTEAFF
TGTGCCAGCTCACCAAGCGGGACACTGAACACTGAAGCTTTCTTT
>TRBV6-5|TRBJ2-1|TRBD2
CASSLSGGGYNEQFF
TGTGCCAGCAGTTTGTCTGGGGGGGGGTACAATGAGCAGTTCTTC
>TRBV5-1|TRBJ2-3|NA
CANSLERRTDTQYF
TGCGCCAACAGCTTGGAGCGGCGCACAGATACGCAGTATTTT
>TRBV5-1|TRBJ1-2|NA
CASSLQMNYGYTF
TGCGCCAGCAGCTTGCAGATGAACTATGGCTACACCTTC
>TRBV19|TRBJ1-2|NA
CASSPREQGNYGYTF
TGTGCCAGTAGTCCAAGAGAACAGGGTAACTATGGCTACACCTTC
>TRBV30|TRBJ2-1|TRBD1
CACLTGPTEQFF
TGTGCCTGCTTGACAGGGCCCACTGAGCAGTTCTTC
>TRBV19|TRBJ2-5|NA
CASSIVTGKVVSQYF
TGTGCCAGTAGTATTGTTACAGGGAAAGTGGTTTCCCAGTACTTC
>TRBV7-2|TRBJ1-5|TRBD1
CASSLGGGTGDQPQHF
TGTGCCAGCAGCTTAGGGGGGGGGACAGGGGATCAGCCCCAGCATTTT
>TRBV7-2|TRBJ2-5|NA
CASSSGQEGTQYF
TGTGCCAGCAGCTCCGGACAGGAGGGGACCCAGTACTTC
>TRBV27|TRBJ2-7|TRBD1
CASKPSGTGGSEQYF
TGTGCCAGTAAGCCCTCCGGGACAGGGGGCTCCGAGCAGTACTTC